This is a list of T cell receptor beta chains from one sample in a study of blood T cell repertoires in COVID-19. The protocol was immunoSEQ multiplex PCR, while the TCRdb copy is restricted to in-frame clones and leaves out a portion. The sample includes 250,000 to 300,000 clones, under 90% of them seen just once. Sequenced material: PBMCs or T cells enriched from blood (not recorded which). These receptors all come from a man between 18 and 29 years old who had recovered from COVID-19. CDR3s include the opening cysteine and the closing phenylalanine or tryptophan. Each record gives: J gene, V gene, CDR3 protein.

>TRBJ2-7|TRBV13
CASSFGGKSSYEQYF
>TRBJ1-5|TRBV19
CASSPAKGVKNQPQHF
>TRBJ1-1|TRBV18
CASSPGTPEAFF
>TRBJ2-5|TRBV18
CASSSWRTGGQETQYF
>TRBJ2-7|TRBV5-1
CASGEQGSYEQYF
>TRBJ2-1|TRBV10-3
CAISEFNVGSSGEQFF
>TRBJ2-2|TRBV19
CASSFVTSGVGGELFF
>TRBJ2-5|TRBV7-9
CASSTTGPLGETQYF
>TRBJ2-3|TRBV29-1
CSVPRRTGRTDTQYF
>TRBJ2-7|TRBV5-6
CASSLFGVRHEQYF
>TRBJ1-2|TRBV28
CASSRGQVPYGYTF
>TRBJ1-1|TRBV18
CASSPSQGGTTEAFF
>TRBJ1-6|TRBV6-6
CASSRRTGGSSYNSPLHF
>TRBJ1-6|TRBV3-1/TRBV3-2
CASSPQGGKESPLHF
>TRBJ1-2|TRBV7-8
CASSRPPSYGYTF
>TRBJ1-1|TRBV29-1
CSVGNRFNTEAFF
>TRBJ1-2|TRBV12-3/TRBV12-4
CASSLTVDGYTF
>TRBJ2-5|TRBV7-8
CASSWIGTGSETQYF
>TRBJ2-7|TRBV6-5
CASRATGLDAYEQYF
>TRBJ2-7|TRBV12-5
CASGLSTGANEQYF
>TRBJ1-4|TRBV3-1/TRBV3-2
CASSPSRGGEKLFF
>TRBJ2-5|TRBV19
CASSMRTGPSETQYF
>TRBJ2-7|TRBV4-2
CASSQDREYEQYF
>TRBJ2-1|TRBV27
CASSFQGDEQFF
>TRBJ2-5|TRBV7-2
CASSLAIGSKKETQYF
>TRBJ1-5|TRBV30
CAWSGVPGARPQHF
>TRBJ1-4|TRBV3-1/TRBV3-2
CASSQSGNTNEKLFF
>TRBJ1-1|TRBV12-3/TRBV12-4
CASSTPGFKAFF